The 13 T cell receptor beta chains below come from one sample, sequenced in a study of response to subunit inactivated influenza vaccine. TCRdb passed the RT-PCR reads through MiXCR, listing each CDR3 protein once. The sample has hundreds of thousands of distinct CDR3 sequences, 10% to 15% seen once; the top ten hold roughly 14%. The specimen comprised PBMCs from blood, sampled 45 days after vaccination. The receptors here all came from a man in his fifties or sixties who received an inactivated influenza vaccine.

There are a few counts of this clonotype. The chain links TRBV5-1 to TRBJ2-6; TRBD2 is a possible D gene (6 bases). The ends were cut back, 3 bases at V and 12 bases at J, with 13 bases in the middle. The CDR3 contains 13 residues. Germline CDR1 is SGHRS and CDR2 is YFSETQ. The chain's CDR3 is CASSSDGRSVLTF. The DNA of the CDR3 is TGCGCCAGCAGCTCGGACGGGAGAAGCGTCCTGACTTTC.

This clonotype was observed at least ten times. The CDR3 region has the DNA TGCAGCGTTGGGGCTAGCGGGGGACAAGAGACCCAGTACTTC. It translates to CSVGASGGQETQYF. The chain is built from TRBV29-1 and TRBJ2-5, with 10 positions matching TRBD2. Trimming took 4 bases from V and 2 from J; bases not matched to a gene: 4. Germline V gene sequence: CDR1 SQVTM, CDR2 ANQGSEA. The CDR3 is made up of 14 amino acids.

This clonotype turned up a few times. The V gene is TRBV2, the J gene TRBJ1-4; 9 positions agree with TRBD1. Germline V gene data show CDR1 as SNHLY and CDR2 as FYNNEI. This CDR3 contains 14 residues. Unmatched junction bases numbered 9, after V lost 8 bases and J lost 8 bases. CDR3 DNA: TGTGCCAGCTCGGCCGGGACAGGGAGAGAAAAACTGTTTTTT. Translation gives CASSAGTGREKLFF.

There are a few counts of this clonotype. The CDR3 spells CASSPTQGLAGGSSYNEQFF. In DNA form, the CDR3 reads TGTGCCAGCTCACCAACCCAGGGGCTAGCGGGTGGTAGCTCCTACAATGAGCAGTTCTTC. The rearrangement links TRBV18 to TRBJ2-1; 8 positions agree with TRBD2. The junction had 15 bases not matched to a gene; V was cut back by 2 bases and J by 0 bases. Germline values: CDR1 KGHSH, CDR2 LQKENI. The CDR3 totals 20 residues.

The V gene is TRBV27, the J gene TRBJ2-3; D not certain. This CDR3 is built from 13 residues. Trimming cost V 7 bases and J 0 bases, with 8 bases left between them. In germline, CDR1 is MNHEY, CDR2 SMNVEV (reference sequence). CDR3 amino acids: CASKPHSTDTQYF. For the CDR3, the DNA is TGTGCCAGCAAACCACATAGCACAGATACGCAGTATTTT.

This clonotype occurred many times. The chain carries TRBV7-9 and TRBJ2-3; tentatively, D is TRBD2 (5 bases). From germline, CDR1 is SEHNR and CDR2 FQNEAQ (reference sequence). The V gene lost 3 bases and the J gene lost 4 bases, with 8 bases spanning the gap. CDR3 length: 13 amino acids. CDR3 bases: TGTGCCAGCAGCTTGGCGGGTTCAGATACGCAGTATTTT. Its protein is CASSLAGSDTQYF.

In nucleotides, the CDR3 is TGTGCCAGCAGCCTGACGGGAGGACTCAACACCGGGGAGCTGTTTTTT. Its protein is CASSLTGGLNTGELFF. The chain is built from TRBV4-2 and TRBJ2-2; TRBD2 agrees at 7 bases. The CDR3 runs 16 residues. From germline, CDR1 is LGHNA and CDR2 YNFKEQ. V trimming: 4 bases; J trimming: 2 bases; junction bases outside the gene matches: 7.

Many counts were recorded for this clonotype. The chain joins TRBV4-3 to TRBJ2-1, with D possibly being TRBD1 (5 bases). The germline V and J ends were trimmed by 2 bases and 4 bases, with 12 bases remaining between them. This CDR3 has 15 amino acids. From germline, CDR1 is LGHNA and CDR2 YSLEER. CDR3 DNA: TGCGCCAGCAGCCAAAGGGGAATTGGTTACAATGAGCAGTTCTTC. Translating it yields CASSQRGIGYNEQFF.

A few counts support this clonotype. The V gene is TRBV6-1, the J gene TRBJ1-6; D perhaps matches TRBD1 (5 bases). This CDR3 spans 14 amino acids. V lost 6 bases, J lost 6 bases, and 12 bases lay in between. CDR1 and CDR2 from the germline V gene are MNHNS and SASEGT. CDR3 in DNA: TGTGCCAGCAGGCCCCCGGGGCCTAATTCACCCCTCCACTTT. Translating gives CASRPPGPNSPLHF.

This clonotype has a handful of counts. The V and J genes are TRBV7-9 and TRBJ1-1; D may be TRBD1 (6 bases). V was shortened by 2 bases and J by 2 bases, with 15 bases between the two germline ends. The CDR3 length is 16 residues. Germline values: CDR1 SEHNR, CDR2 FQNEAQ (reference sequence). The CDR3, as DNA: TGTGCCAGCAGCTTAATGGAGGAGGGGGTCAACACTGAAGCTTTCTTT. Its translation: CASSLMEEGVNTEAFF.

The rearrangement uses TRBV15 and TRBJ2-1; the D is unclear. There are 13 residues in the CDR3. Trimming removed 1 base at V and 8 bases at J, with 9 bases between. CDR1 and CDR2 from the germline V gene are LNHNV and YYDKDF (reference sequence). This CDR3 is CATSRASGHEQFF. The DNA of the CDR3 is TGTGCCACCAGCAGAGCGTCCGGTCATGAGCAGTTCTTC.

V usage is TRBV3-1 and J usage is TRBJ2-1; 9 positions match TRBD1. The CDR3 covers 15 residues. The V gene's germline CDR1 is LGHDT and CDR2 YNNKEL (reference sequence). V dropped 2 bases and J dropped 3; count of bases not matched to a gene: 2. CDR3 residues: CASSQPGQGYNEQFF. CDR3 nucleotides: TGTGCCAGCAGCCAACCGGGACAGGGCTACAATGAGCAGTTCTTC.

In this sample, this clonotype turned up a few times. This chain joins TRBV7-8 and TRBJ1-5, with D tentatively TRBD1 (6 bases). CDR3 length: 14 amino acids. Germline V lookup: CDR1 SGHVS, CDR2 FQNEAQ. V was shortened by 4 bases and J by 5 bases, with 12 bases between the two germline ends. CDR3 loop: CASSSRDIYQPQHF. In nucleotides, the CDR3 is TGTGCCAGCAGCTCCCGGGACATTTATCAGCCCCAGCATTTT.